The 23 T cell receptor beta chains in this list originate from one sample, sequenced in a study of Tregs in tolerant kidney transplant recipients. Produced via immunoSEQ multiplex PCR; TCRdb's table is partial and in-frame only. The record lists 30,000 or so clones, of which the ten most abundant hold approximately 8.1%. Sequencing used CD8+ T cells from blood, obtained before the transplant. These receptors originate from a human donor who received a combined kidney and bone marrow transplant.

CDR3 bases read: TGTGCCAGCAGTCAAAATCCGGGACACTACGAG. Its translation: CASSQNPGHYE. The CDR3, in full, reads CASSQNPGHYEQYF. V gene TRBV7-9 combines with J gene TRBJ2-7; D perhaps matches TRBD1 (6 bases). The observed sequence ends 3 residues before the CDR3 terminus, with the missing tail filled in from the germline J gene. V dropped 6 bases and J dropped 3 bases, with 15 bases sitting between them. Germline V gene sequence: CDR1 SEHNR, CDR2 FQNEAQ (reference sequence). The CDR3 covers 14 residues.

In the case of this clone: Coverage ceases 3 residues before the CDR3 finishes, and the germline J gene fills in the end. The chain carries TRBV29-1 and TRBJ1-2; D possibly corresponds to TRBD1 (5 bases). CDR3 length: 14 residues. V was trimmed by 6 bases and J by 7 bases, leaving 21 bases between them. Germline CDR1 and CDR2: SQVTM and ANQGSEA. The CDR3: CSVAAGVGDGGYTF. CDR3 DNA (partial): TGCAGCGTGGCCGCGGGGGTAGGGGACGGTGGC.

Concerning this clone: Coverage ceases 3 residues before the CDR3 finishes, and the germline J gene fills in the end. V usage is TRBV7-8 and J usage is TRBJ1-1; D might be TRBD1 (6 bases). The V and J ends lost 5 bases and 5 bases respectively, with 18 bases between them. There are 15 residues in the CDR3. Germline V CDR1 and CDR2: SGHVS, FQNEAQ. The sequenced CDR3 bases are TGTGCCAGCAGCGCCCTACAGGGCCTAGGGACTGAA. This sequence encodes CASSALQGLGTE. The entire CDR3 protein is CASSALQGLGTEAFF. Together with reference TRBV7-8 and TRBJ1-1, the CDR3 gives the full variable domain: GAGVSQSPRYKVAKRGQDVALRCDPISGHVSLFWYQQALGQGPEFLTYFQNEAQLDKSGLPSDRFFAERPEGSVSTLKIQRTQQEDSAVYLCASSALQGLGTEAFFGQGTRLTVV.

To note about this clone: With the read ending 3 residues before the CDR3 end, the germline J gene is used to fill in that end. V gene TRBV13 combines with J gene TRBJ2-7; 8 positions match TRBD1. Germline-derived CDR1 and CDR2 are PRHDT and FYEKMQ (reference sequence). V trimming: 4 bases; J trimming: 2 bases; junction bases outside the gene matches: 10. The CDR3 spans 16 residues. CDR3 region: CASSSRGTGDPYEQYF. The sequenced part of the CDR3 DNA is TGTGCCAGCAGCTCTAGGGGGACAGGAGACCCCTACGAG.

As to this clone: The sequence runs out 3 residues before the end of the CDR3; the remainder is reconstructed from the germline J gene. The V gene is TRBV7-2, the J gene TRBJ1-2; D gene unclear. Trimming removed 3 bases at V and 4 bases at J, with 12 bases between. Per germline, CDR1 SGHTA and CDR2 FQGNSA. The CDR3 is 14 amino acids. CDR3 DNA, as far as it was read: TGTGCCAGCAGCTTCCCCGGGTTTGTCTATGGC. Residues: CASSFPGFVYG. The CDR3 as a whole reads CASSFPGFVYGYTF.

Note on this clone: The CDR3 extends 3 residues past the end of the read, so its final part is completed from the germline J gene. The genes are TRBV5-1 and TRBJ2-2, with D perhaps TRBD1 (6 bases). Trimming removed 3 bases from V and 3 bases from J, with 15 bases in between. This CDR3 is built from 16 residues. From germline, CDR1 is SGHRS and CDR2 YFSETQ. The covered CDR3 bases are TGCGCCAGCAGCTCTGGGGAAGCAGGGGACACCGGGGAG. Its protein is CASSSGEAGDTGE. In full, the CDR3 is CASSSGEAGDTGELFF. The full variable domain, completed using reference TRBV5-1 and TRBJ2-2, is KAGVTQTPRYLIKTRGQQVTLSCSPISGHRSVSWYQQTPGQGLQFLFEYFSETQRNKGNFPGRFSGRQFSNSRSEMNVSTLELGDSALYLCASSSGEAGDTGELFFGEGSRLTVL.

About this clone itself: Read coverage stops 3 residues before the CDR3 terminus; the germline J gene supplies the remainder. The genes are TRBV18 and TRBJ1-6; 7 bases fit TRBD1. This CDR3 spans 17 amino acids. Germline-derived CDR1 and CDR2 are KGHSH and LQKENI. Germline trimming cut 3 bases from V and 1 base from J; bases unmatched to any gene: 6. The CDR3 is CASSPDRDRSYNSPLHF. Partial CDR3 DNA: TGTGCCAGCTCACCTGACAGGGATCGGTCCTATAATTCACCC.

To note about this clone: The read finishes 3 residues shy of the CDR3 end, and the germline J gene is used to complete it. The chain combines TRBV19 with TRBJ1-5; maybe TRBD1 (6 bases). CDR3 size: 14 residues. Germline CDR1 reads LNHDA; CDR2 reads SQIVND (reference sequence). With 4 bases removed from V and 7 bases from J, the gap between germline ends came to 14 bases. CDR3 DNA (partial): TGTGCCAGTAGTACACAGGGTTGGGGACAGCCC. Amino acids: CASSTQGWGQP. The whole CDR3 reads CASSTQGWGQPQHF.

CDR3 residues: CASSEGTLGQPQHF. Partial CDR3 DNA: TGTGCCAGCAGTGAGGGCACACTAGGGCAGCCC. The J gene is TRBJ1-5, the V gene TRBV6-1, with D unresolved. The read stops 3 residues short of the end of the CDR3; the missing end is completed from the germline J gene. V lost 3 bases, J lost 7 bases, and 13 bases lay in between. This CDR3 comprises 14 residues. The V gene's germline CDR1 is MNHNS and CDR2 SASEGT.

As for this clone: The CDR3 end is not reached by the read, which stops 3 residues before it; the germline J gene fills it in. The genes are TRBV5-1 and TRBJ1-1; 8 nucleotides agree with TRBD1. Losses at the gene ends were 4 bases for V and 4 bases for J; bases not matched to a gene: 6. The germline V gene has CDR1 SGHRS and CDR2 YFSETQ. The CDR3 loop spans 14 amino acids. The CDR3 protein is CASSQTTGGTEAFF. CDR3 bases read: TGCGCCAGCAGCCAGACCACAGGGGGCACTGAA. Variable domain in full (rest from reference TRBV5-1 and TRBJ1-1): KAGVTQTPRYLIKTRGQQVTLSCSPISGHRSVSWYQQTPGQGLQFLFEYFSETQRNKGNFPGRFSGRQFSNSRSEMNVSTLELGDSALYLCASSQTTGGTEAFFGQGTRLTVV.

With respect to this clone: The CDR3 end lies 3 residues beyond the end of the read and is filled in from the germline J gene. This rearrangement joins TRBV5-1 to TRBJ1-4, with 10 bases matching TRBD1. Germline lookup yields CDR1 SGHRS and CDR2 YFSETQ. The CDR3 is 14 amino acids. The ends lost 2 bases at V and 8 bases at J; junction bases unmatched: 3. This CDR3 reads CASSLGTGEEKLFF. The CDR3 bases that were read are TGCGCCAGCAGCTTAGGGACAGGGGAAGAAAAA. Complete variable domain (other parts from reference TRBV5-1 and TRBJ1-4): KAGVTQTPRYLIKTRGQQVTLSCSPISGHRSVSWYQQTPGQGLQFLFEYFSETQRNKGNFPGRFSGRQFSNSRSEMNVSTLELGDSALYLCASSLGTGEEKLFFGSGTQLSVL.

About this clone: Coverage ceases 3 residues before the CDR3 finishes, and the germline J gene fills in the end. The chain combines TRBV20-1 with TRBJ1-2; D perhaps matches TRBD1 (5 bases). Germline-derived CDR1 and CDR2 are DFQATT and SNEGSKA (reference sequence). CDR3 length: 15 amino acids. V was clipped by 0 bases and J by 0 bases, with 11 bases between them. Partial CDR3 DNA: TGCAGTGCTAGAGATCCGACGGGGGCTAACTATGGC. Translation: CSARDPTGANYG. The CDR3 as a whole reads CSARDPTGANYGYTF.

In regard to this clone: From the germline J gene comes the end of the CDR3, since the read stops 3 residues before it. This chain links TRBV30 with TRBJ2-7; 7 nucleotides line up with TRBD1. CDR1 and CDR2 (germline): GTSNPN, SVGIG (reference sequence). The CDR3 is 14 amino acids. The trim removed 3 bases at V and 3 bases at J, leaving 8 bases unmatched. CDR3 amino acids: CAWSPGQTYYEQYF. CDR3 DNA, as far as it was read: TGTGCCTGGAGCCCGGGACAGACCTACTACGAG. Full variable domain (remainder filled in from reference TRBV30 and TRBJ2-7): SQTIHQWPATLVQPVGSPLSLECTVEGTSNPNLYWYRQAAGRGLQLLFYSVGIGQISSEVPQNLSASRPQDRQFILSSKKLLLSDSGFYLCAWSPGQTYYEQYFGPGTRLTVT.

A word on this clone: The read ends 3 residues before the CDR3 terminus; that terminus is restored from the germline J gene. The rearrangement links TRBV19 to TRBJ1-5; no firm D call. The CDR3 loop spans 15 amino acids. Germline lookup yields CDR1 LNHDA and CDR2 SQIVND (reference sequence). Trimming took off 9 bases at V and 5 bases at J, with 20 bases between the two ends. Partial CDR3 DNA: TGTGCCAGCGCTAGTATGTTGGTTCTTTATCAGCCC. Its translation is CASASMLVLYQP. The CDR3 reads in full as CASASMLVLYQPQHF.

As regards this clone: From the germline J gene comes the end of the CDR3, since the read stops 3 residues before it. This chain uses TRBV6-2 or TRBV6-3 with TRBJ2-1, with 10 bases aligning to TRBD2. CDR1 is MNHEY and CDR2 is SVGEGT in the germline V gene. The CDR3 covers 16 residues. J lost 0 bases, V lost 5 bases, and 4 bases had no gene match. Partial CDR3 DNA: TGTGCCAGCAGTACACTAGCGGGGAGCTCCTACAATGAG. Amino acid sequence: CASSTLAGSSYNE. The whole CDR3 is CASSTLAGSSYNEQFF.

For this clone: The read ends 3 residues early relative to the CDR3; the germline J gene fills the gap. The chain recombines TRBV5-6 with TRBJ1-4, with D hard to call. CDR1 is SGHDT, CDR2 YYEEEE, per germline. The CDR3 spans 13 residues. Trimming pared 0 bases from V and 4 bases from J, leaving 4 bases between. CDR3 bases read: TGTGCCAGCAGCTTGGGTAGTAATGAAAAA. It encodes CASSLGSNEK. The full CDR3 sequence reads CASSLGSNEKLFF.

The CDR3: CASSPYGTGYYEQYF. Incomplete CDR3 DNA: TGTGCCAGCTCACCGTACGGGACAGGGTACTACGAG. The chain is built from TRBV18 and TRBJ2-7, with 9 positions matching TRBD1. The CDR3 extends 3 residues past the end of the read, so its final part is completed from the germline J gene. V dropped 3 bases and J dropped 3; count of bases not matched to a gene: 6. This CDR3 is 15 amino acids long. Germline loops: CDR1 KGHSH, CDR2 LQKENI.

As to this clone: The CDR3 extends 3 residues past the end of the read, so its final part is completed from the germline J gene. This rearrangement joins TRBV4-1 to TRBJ1-1; TRBD1 agrees at 8 bases. This CDR3 region has 16 residues. With 0 bases clipped from V and 1 base from J, the junction kept 4 bases outside the gene matches. CDR1 is MGHRA and CDR2 is YSYEKL in the germline V gene. Incomplete CDR3 DNA: TGCGCCAGCAGCCAAGACGAGACAGGGGCGAACACTGAA. This encodes CASSQDETGANTE. The complete CDR3 protein is CASSQDETGANTEAFF.

For this clone: A read error may account for a junction end that differs from germline. The CDR3 end lies 3 residues beyond the end of the read and is filled in from the germline J gene. The chain carries TRBV5-6 and TRBJ2-1; the D is unclear. Germline assignment: CDR1 SGHDT and CDR2 YYEEEE. CDR3 length: 11 amino acids. The CDR3 DNA, read in part, is TGTGCCAGCAGCTCCGACAATGAG. Translated, it gives CASSSDNE. The full CDR3 sequence reads CASSSDNEQFF.

Comment on this clone: The read ends 3 residues before the CDR3 terminus; that terminus is restored from the germline J gene. The chain combines TRBV19 with TRBJ2-7; D remains unclear. The CDR3 totals 14 residues. Trimming stripped 3 bases from V and 0 bases from J, with 9 bases between. In germline, CDR1 is LNHDA, CDR2 SQIVND (reference sequence). CDR3 sequence: CASSMGVSSYEQYF. The sequenced CDR3 bases are TGTGCCAGTAGTATGGGCGTAAGCTCCTACGAG.

The part of the CDR3 DNA that was read is TGTGCCAGCAGCTTCGGACTAGCGGGCAACAATGAG. Translated: CASSFGLAGNNE. In full, the CDR3 is CASSFGLAGNNEQFF. V and J are TRBV11-2 and TRBJ2-1, with 11 bases lining up with TRBD2. The read ends 3 residues early relative to the CDR3; the germline J gene fills the gap. The trim removed 3 bases at V and 5 bases at J, leaving 3 bases unmatched. This CDR3 contains 15 residues. CDR1 and CDR2 from the germline V gene are SGHAT and FQNNGV.

On this clone itself: The read comes to an end 3 residues before the CDR3 does, leaving the germline J gene to fill in the end. The V call is TRBV30, the J call TRBJ1-2; perhaps TRBD1 as D (6 bases). This CDR3 region has 15 residues. CDR1 is GTSNPN and CDR2 is SVGIG in the germline V gene (reference sequence). Trimming removed 0 bases from V and 7 bases from J, with 18 bases in between. The CDR3 sequence is CAWSVLGRGDGGYTF. The DNA read from the CDR3 is TGTGCCTGGAGTGTACTGGGCAGGGGCGACGGTGGC.

Concerning this clone itself: The CDR3 end lies 3 residues beyond the end of the read and is filled in from the germline J gene. The V gene is TRBV6-2 or TRBV6-3, the J gene TRBJ2-1; D unclear. The CDR3 consists of 14 residues. The germline gives CDR1 MNHEY, CDR2 SVGEGT. The V end was cut by 0 bases, the J end by 6 bases, with 9 bases between. This CDR3 reads CASSYSSPSNEQFF. The part of the CDR3 DNA that was read is TGTGCCAGCAGTTACTCATCCCCCTCCAATGAG.